This note documents a single TCR beta chain sequence. Its antigen is still unknown. The data were obtained in a study of T cell clusters in autoimmune cytopenias. TRB amplification used approximately 250 ng of peripheral blood genomic DNA. Notes on the study in general: Primary autoimmune cytopenia patients appeared to lack physiological T cell clusters present in healthy donors.

TRB rearrangements were amplified by touch-down multiplex PCR with mixed TRB-A/B primers. TCRdb reprocessed the multiplex PCR reads and reports one entry per CDR3 protein, with no DNA. The sample table includes under 8,500 distinct CDR3 sequences. Germline CDR1 and CDR2: SQVTM and ANQGSEA. The CDR3 has 13 residues. This same sample was also part of a study on T cell repertoires in aging, cancer and after chemotherapy.

The sequenced sample consisted of peripheral blood. The receptor was derived from a human donor in good health. The rearrangement uses TRBV29-1 and TRBJ1-1; the TCRdb call, TRBD1, lacks DNA for checking. CDR3 loop: CSLLNPPNTEAFF.